What follows are 9 T cell receptor beta chains derived from one specimen sequenced in a study of blood T cell repertoires in COVID-19. Clones were sequenced by immunoSEQ multiplex PCR, and TCRdb holds only the in-frame ones, with some missing. Of just under 20,000 clones in the sample, 70% to 90% were seen once. Sequencing was performed on peripheral blood. The receptors shown here come from a human donor with active COVID-19. The donor label of this sample is uncertain.

V usage is TRBV6-4 and J usage is TRBJ2-3, with 9 bases lining up with TRBD2. Germline CDR1 and CDR2: MRHNA and SNTAGT. This CDR3 is 16 amino acids long. With 5 bases clipped from V and 2 bases from J, the junction kept 8 bases outside the gene matches. The CDR3 DNA reads as TGTGCCAGCAGTCCCCGACTAGCGGCTTCCACAGATACGCAGTATTTT. This gives the protein CASSPRLAASTDTQYF.

The chain links TRBV6-5 to TRBJ2-5, with D perhaps TRBD2 (6 bases). V lost 6 bases and J lost 5, with 13 bases in between. This CDR3 has 13 residues. Germline V lookup: CDR1 MNHEY, CDR2 SVGAGI. The CDR3 DNA follows: TGTGCCAGCAGGACCGGGGGTGAGGAGACCCAGTACTTC. The encoded protein is CASRTGGEETQYF.

V usage is TRBV11-3 and J usage is TRBJ1-1; perhaps TRBD1 as D (5 bases). This CDR3 is built from 17 residues. Germline CDR1 is SGHNT and CDR2 is YENEEA. With 2 bases removed from V and 5 bases from J, the gap between germline ends came to 21 bases. CDR3 sequence: CASSLIPTGMLETEAFF. CDR3 DNA: TGTGCCAGCAGCTTAATCCCCACAGGTATGTTGGAGACTGAAGCTTTCTTT.

This clone was seen just once. CDR3 DNA sequence: TGCAGTGCTAGGGGGGGCACCATATATTTT. As protein: CSARGGTIYF. The V and J genes are TRBV20-1 and TRBJ1-3, with D tentatively TRBD1 (5 bases). The V end was cut by 3 bases, the J end by 9 bases, with 6 bases between. Germline CDR1 and CDR2: DFQATT and SNEGSKA (reference sequence). This CDR3 is built from 10 residues.

This clone was seen a handful of times. This chain links TRBV7-2 with TRBJ2-2; D remains ambiguous. Trimming took off 4 bases at V and 3 bases at J, with 3 bases between the two ends. CDR1 is SGHTA, CDR2 FQGNSA, per germline. This CDR3 spans 12 amino acids. Written as DNA, the CDR3 is TGTGCCAGCAGCTCAGACACCGGGGAGCTGTTTTTT. As protein: CASSSDTGELFF.

The chain joins TRBV5-4 to TRBJ1-2, with 11 nucleotides matching TRBD1. With V trimmed by 4 bases and J by 7 bases, 9 bases remained unmatched. CDR3 length: 15 residues. Germline V gene data show CDR1 as SGHNT and CDR2 as YYREEE (reference sequence). The CDR3 coding sequence is TGTGCCAGCAGCACTAGGGACAGGGGGTTTGTTGGCTACACCTTC. This encodes CASSTRDRGFVGYTF.

V gene TRBV5-1 combines with J gene TRBJ2-7; D may be TRBD2 (6 bases). Trimming took 4 bases from V and 0 from J, leaving 14 bases between them. This CDR3 spans 15 amino acids. From germline, CDR1 is SGHRS and CDR2 YFSETQ. CDR3 in amino acids: CASSASVLSSYEQYF. The CDR3 region has the DNA TGCGCCAGCAGCGCTAGCGTGCTTAGCTCCTACGAGCAGTACTTC.

The chain links TRBV4-3 to TRBJ2-2, with 7 bases identical to TRBD2. The germline V gene encodes CDR1 LGHNA and CDR2 YSLEER. The CDR3 sequence is 14 residues long. Trimming took 6 bases from V and 7 from J; bases not matched to a gene: 8. The CDR3 is CASSRAGWVGELFF. CDR3 sequence (DNA): TGCGCCAGCAGTCGAGCGGGGTGGGTCGGGGAGCTGTTTTTT.

The V gene is TRBV10-3, the J gene TRBJ2-7, with D hard to call. V lost 10 bases and J 7 bases, leaving 20 bases between the germline ends. The CDR3 has 13 amino acids. Germline values: CDR1 ENHRY, CDR2 SYGVKD. CDR3 bases: TGTGCCACCTTCCCCGATAGTCTCGGGGAGCAGTACTTC. Translation: CATFPDSLGEQYF.